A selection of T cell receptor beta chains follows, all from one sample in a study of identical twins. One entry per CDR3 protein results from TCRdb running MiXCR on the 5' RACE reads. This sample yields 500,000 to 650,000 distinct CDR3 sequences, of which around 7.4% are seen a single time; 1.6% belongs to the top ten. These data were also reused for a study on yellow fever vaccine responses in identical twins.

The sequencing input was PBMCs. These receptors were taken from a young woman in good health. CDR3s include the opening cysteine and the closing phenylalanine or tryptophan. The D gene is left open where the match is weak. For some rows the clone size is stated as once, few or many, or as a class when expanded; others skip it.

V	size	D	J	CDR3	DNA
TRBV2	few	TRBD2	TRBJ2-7	CASRPGLETYEQYF	TGTGCCAGCAGGCCGGGACTAGAGACCTACGAGCAGTACTTC
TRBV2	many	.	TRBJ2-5	CASNPGSGWTQYF	TGTGCCAGCAACCCAGGGTCAGGTTGGACCCAGTACTTC
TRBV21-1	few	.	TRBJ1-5	CASSTGQRMLGMMPQHF	TGTGCCAGCAGCACGGGACAGCGGATGTTGGGTATGATGCCCCAGCATTTT
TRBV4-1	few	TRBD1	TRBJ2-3	CASSQENRGPLTLSSTDTQYF	TGCGCCAGCAGCCAAGAGAACAGGGGACCTCTCACGCTCTCTAGCACAGATACGCAGTATTTT
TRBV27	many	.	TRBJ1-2	CASSLRDGYGYTF	TGTGCCAGCAGTTTGCGGGACGGCTATGGCTACACCTTC
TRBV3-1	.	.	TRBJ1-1	CASSQGQWNTEAFF	TGTGCCAGCAGCCAAGGACAGTGGAACACTGAAGCTTTCTTT
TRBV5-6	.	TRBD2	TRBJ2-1	CASSVTRLAGGWSSYNEQFF	TGTGCCAGCAGCGTAACCCGACTAGCGGGAGGATGGAGCTCCTACAATGAGCAGTTCTTC
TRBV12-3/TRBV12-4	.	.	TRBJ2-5	CASSTWGNRETQYF	TGTGCCAGCAGTACCTGGGGGAATCGAGAGACCCAGTACTTC
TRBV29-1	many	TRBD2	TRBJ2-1	CSVGSGVEQFF	TGCAGCGTTGGTAGCGGGGTTGAGCAGTTCTTC
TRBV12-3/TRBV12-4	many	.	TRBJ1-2	CASSLYADGYTF	TGTGCCAGCAGTTTGTACGCGGATGGCTACACCTTC
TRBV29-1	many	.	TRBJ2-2	CSVGGGSTGELFF	TGCAGCGTTGGCGGAGGGAGCACCGGGGAGCTGTTTTTT
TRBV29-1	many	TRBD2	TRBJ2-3	CSVSSGTSTDTQYF	TGCAGCGTTTCCAGCGGGACTAGCACAGATACGCAGTATTTT
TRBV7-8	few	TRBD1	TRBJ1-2	CASSSQGGDRVYGYTF	TGTGCCAGCAGCTCCCAAGGAGGGGACAGGGTATATGGCTACACCTTC
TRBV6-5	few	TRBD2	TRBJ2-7	CASSSRTSGRESNF	TGTGCCAGCAGTTCCCGGACTAGCGGGAGGGAATCGAACTTC
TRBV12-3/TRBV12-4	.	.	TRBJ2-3	CASSLRSEQIGADTQYF	TGTGCCAGCAGTTTAAGGAGCGAACAGATTGGCGCAGATACGCAGTATTTT
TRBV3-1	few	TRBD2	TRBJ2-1	CASSQVSGRDYNEQFF	TGTGCCAGCAGCCAAGTTAGCGGGAGGGATTACAATGAGCAGTTCTTC
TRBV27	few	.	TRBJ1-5	CASSSRGGQPQHF	TGTGCCAGCAGTTCCCGGGGGGGGCAGCCCCAGCATTTT
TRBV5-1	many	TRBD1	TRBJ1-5	CASREGGQEGQPQHF	TGCGCCAGCAGAGAAGGGGGACAGGAGGGGCAGCCCCAGCATTTT
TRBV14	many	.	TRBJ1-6	CASSQAGANYNSPLHF	TGTGCCAGCAGCCAAGCAGGGGCGAATTATAATTCACCCCTCCACTTT
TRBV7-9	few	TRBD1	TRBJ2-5	CASSSKTGGAETQYF	TGTGCCAGCAGCTCCAAGACAGGGGGCGCGGAGACCCAGTACTTC
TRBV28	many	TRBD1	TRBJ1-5	CASSGTGGLNQPQHF	TGTGCCAGCTCCGGGACAGGGGGACTCAATCAGCCCCAGCATTTT
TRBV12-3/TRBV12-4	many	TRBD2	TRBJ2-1	CASSLLAGGRNEQFF	TGTGCCAGCAGTCTTTTAGCGGGGGGGCGGAATGAGCAGTTCTTC
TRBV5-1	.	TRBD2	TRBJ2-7	CASSYETLAGGRREQYF	TGCGCCAGCAGCTACGAAACCCTAGCGGGAGGGCGGCGTGAGCAGTACTTC
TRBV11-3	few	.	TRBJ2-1	CASSRGSRSPEQFF	TGTGCCAGCAGCCGCGGGTCACGATCTCCTGAGCAGTTCTTC
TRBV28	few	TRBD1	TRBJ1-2	CASSAPDRESGGYTF	TGTGCCAGCAGTGCCCCGGACAGGGAAAGTGGTGGCTACACCTTC
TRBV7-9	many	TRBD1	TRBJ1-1	CASSLMGQGNPATEAFF	TGTGCCAGCAGCTTAATGGGACAGGGGAATCCGGCCACTGAAGCTTTCTTT